This is a list of T cell receptor beta chains from one sample in a study of OX40 agonist ivuxolimab in advanced cancers. The repertoire was sequenced with immunoSEQ multiplex PCR; TCRdb's copy has only in-frame clones and lacks some. The data hold 80,000 or so clones, with 85% to 95% observed a single time. Sample: CD4+ or CD8+ T cells sorted from blood, taken in a trial of the OX40 agonist ivuxolimab. These receptors all come from an adult with an advanced solid tumor such as melanoma, head and neck, liver or kidney cancer. Both conserved end residues are part of each CDR3. D genes are given only for firm matches. Where a row states a size, it is once, few, many or the class of an expanded clone; other rows omit it.

TRBD2	TRBV27	NA	TRBJ2-7	CASSRDGGGYEQYF	TGTGCCAGCAGTAGGGACGGGGGGGGCTACGAGCAGTACTTC
NA	TRBV9	few	TRBJ1-2	CASSSRRQNYGYTF	TGTGCCAGCAGCTCCAGACGGCAGAACTATGGCTACACCTTC
NA	TRBV4-1	NA	TRBJ1-5	CASSQVPNALQPQHF	TGCGCCAGCAGCCAAGTTCCCAACGCCCTGCAGCCCCAGCATTTT
TRBD2	TRBV28	NA	TRBJ2-5	CASSLAGGPNQETQYF	TGTGCCAGCAGTTTAGCGGGGGGGCCAAATCAAGAGACCCAGTACTTC
NA	TRBV23-1	NA	TRBJ1-5	CASSAKPQHF	TGCGCCAGCAGTGCCAAGCCCCAGCATTTT
TRBD1	TRBV27	NA	TRBJ1-2	CASSAGWGTGGYGYTF	TGTGCCAGCAGTGCGGGCTGGGGGACAGGGGGCTATGGCTACACCTTC
NA	TRBV27	NA	TRBJ1-5	CASSLSSNQPQHF	TGTGCCAGCAGTTTATCTAGCAATCAGCCCCAGCATTTT
NA	TRBV10-2	NA	TRBJ2-7	CASSERDLAYEQYF	TGCGCCAGCAGTGAGCGGGATCTGGCCTACGAGCAGTACTTC
TRBD1	TRBV6-1	NA	TRBJ2-6	CASSEGQGAGGANVLTF	TGTGCCAGCAGTGAAGGCCAGGGGGCGGGCGGGGCCAACGTCCTGACTTTC
NA	TRBV13	NA	TRBJ1-1	CASSKGPGANTEAFF	TGTGCCAGCAGCAAAGGACCGGGGGCAAACACTGAAGCTTTCTTT
NA	TRBV19	NA	TRBJ2-7	CASSIGTRAPLYF	TGTGCCAGTAGTATAGGGACACGGGCTCCTCTGTACTTC
NA	TRBV14	NA	TRBJ1-3	CASSWGRSSGNTIYF	TGTGCCAGCAGCTGGGGACGGAGCTCTGGAAACACCATATATTTT
TRBD2	TRBV7-9	NA	TRBJ2-2	CASRPGTSIRELFF	TGTGCCAGCAGACCAGGGACTAGCATCAGGGAGCTGTTTTTT
TRBD2	TRBV27	NA	TRBJ2-2	CASSLLSGGTGELFF	TGTGCCAGCAGTTTGCTGAGCGGGGGCACCGGGGAGCTGTTTTTT
NA	TRBV7-9	NA	TRBJ2-7	CASSLTLEQYF	TGTGCCAGCAGCCTCACACTGGAGCAGTACTTC
NA	TRBV10-3	NA	TRBJ2-3	CAISRGGGIADTQYF	TGTGCCATCAGTAGGGGCGGCGGGATAGCAGATACGCAGTATTTT
NA	TRBV25-1	NA	TRBJ2-3	CASIRGGTDTQYF	TGTGCCAGCATCAGGGGAGGGACAGATACGCAGTATTTT
NA	TRBV2	NA	TRBJ2-5	CASSAGPARETQYF	TGTGCCAGCAGCGCGGGACCCGCGCGAGAGACCCAGTACTTC
TRBD1	TRBV5-4	NA	TRBJ1-4	CASSLVGDRGGEKLFF	TGTGCCAGCAGCTTGGTGGGGGACAGGGGGGGTGAAAAACTGTTTTTT
TRBD1	TRBV6-5	NA	TRBJ1-2	CASSTGTGGYGYTF	TGTGCCAGCAGTACCGGGACAGGGGGCTATGGCTACACCTTC
NA	TRBV7-2	NA	TRBJ2-5	CASSNIMTDPTQYF	TGTGCCAGCAGCAACATTATGACTGACCCGACCCAGTACTTC
NA	TRBV9	NA	TRBJ1-5	CASSAHGARGQPQHF	TGTGCCAGCAGCGCCCACGGGGCGCGGGGACAGCCCCAGCATTTT
NA	TRBV2	NA	TRBJ1-1	CASSEEFDRVF	TGTGCCAGCAGTGAAGAGTTTGATCGGGTCTTT
NA	TRBV10-3	NA	TRBJ1-1	CAINGGNTEAFF	TGTGCCATCAACGGGGGAAACACTGAAGCTTTCTTT
NA	TRBV2	NA	TRBJ1-1	CASSDSGPTEAFF	TGTGCCAGCAGTGATTCAGGGCCCACTGAAGCTTTCTTT
TRBD1	TRBV19	NA	TRBJ2-7	CASSPSGQGANEQYF	TGTGCCAGTAGCCCCTCGGGACAGGGGGCAAACGAGCAGTACTTC
NA	TRBV28	NA	TRBJ2-1	CASSSPGETYNEQFF	TGTGCCAGCAGTTCCCCGGGAGAGACGTACAATGAGCAGTTCTTC
NA	TRBV9	few	TRBJ1-1	CASSLQSRNTEAFF	TGTGCCAGCAGCCTACAGAGCCGCAACACTGAAGCTTTCTTT
NA	TRBV4-3	NA	TRBJ2-3	CASSQDYRQSTDTQYF	TGCGCCAGCAGCCAAGATTACAGGCAAAGCACAGATACGCAGTATTTT
TRBD1	TRBV6-5	NA	TRBJ2-5	CASRTSGGGKTQYF	TGTGCCAGCAGGACTTCAGGGGGCGGGAAGACCCAGTACTTC
NA	TRBV7-2	NA	TRBJ2-5	CASSLALWQGQETQYF	TGTGCCAGCAGCTTAGCGCTTTGGCAGGGCCAAGAGACCCAGTACTTC
NA	TRBV7-9	NA	TRBJ2-7	CASSLAGPYEQYF	TGTGCCAGCAGCTTAGCCGGTCCCTACGAGCAGTACTTC
NA	TRBV27	NA	TRBJ1-6	CASSSVGDSPLHF	TGTGCCAGCAGTTCAGTCGGGGATTCACCCCTCCACTTT
NA	TRBV5-1	NA	TRBJ2-7	CASSFEQGGEQYF	TGCGCCAGCAGCTTCGAACAGGGAGGCGAGCAGTACTTC
NA	TRBV5-1	NA	TRBJ2-5	CASSLGQVGGRETQYF	TGCGCCAGCAGCTTGGGGCAGGTCGGGGGACGAGAGACCCAGTACTTC
TRBD2	TRBV6-1	NA	TRBJ2-7	CASKETSGSWDEQYF	TGTGCCAGCAAAGAAACTAGCGGGAGTTGGGACGAGCAGTACTTC
NA	TRBV5-4	NA	TRBJ2-5	CASSSYSETQYF	TGTGCCAGCAGCTCATATTCTGAGACCCAGTACTTC
NA	TRBV7-9	NA	TRBJ2-2	CASRPQGAGTGELFF	TGTGCCAGCAGACCCCAAGGGGCGGGCACCGGGGAGCTGTTTTTT
TRBD2	TRBV5-8	NA	TRBJ2-7	CASSGGGRLVREQYF	TGTGCCAGCAGCGGGGGAGGGCGACTAGTGCGCGAGCAGTACTTC
NA	TRBV7-3	NA	TRBJ2-3	CASSFSDTQYF	TGTGCCAGCAGCTTTTCTGATACGCAGTATTTT
NA	TRBV6-5	NA	TRBJ1-5	CASSLWGNNQPQHF	TGTGCCAGCAGTTTATGGGGTAACAATCAGCCCCAGCATTTT
TRBD2	TRBV14	NA	TRBJ2-3	CASSQEAASGNSPPEDTQYF	TGTGCCAGCAGCCAAGAAGCGGCTAGCGGAAATTCTCCTCCCGAAGATACGCAGTATTTT
NA	TRBV7-2	NA	TRBJ1-4	CASSPSPLKELFF	TGTGCCAGCAGCCCAAGCCCCTTAAAGGAACTGTTTTTT
NA	TRBV27	NA	TRBJ2-7	CASSFAGINAYEQYF	TGTGCCAGCAGTTTTGCTGGGATTAACGCCTACGAGCAGTACTTC
NA	TRBV9	NA	TRBJ1-4	CASSVEGGEEEKLFF	TGTGCCAGCAGCGTAGAGGGGGGCGAGGAGGAAAAACTGTTTTTT
NA	TRBV6-1	once	TRBJ2-7	CASSPPLLPHEQYF	TGTGCCAGCAGTCCGCCTCTGCTGCCCCACGAGCAGTACTTC
TRBD2	TRBV6-1	NA	TRBJ2-4	CASSDQGLAGGTNIQYF	TGTGCCAGCAGTGACCAGGGACTAGCGGGAGGGACAAACATTCAGTACTTC
TRBD1	TRBV2	NA	TRBJ1-2	CASRKQGIGYGYTF	TGTGCCAGCAGAAAACAGGGGATCGGCTATGGCTACACCTTC
TRBD1	TRBV6-5	NA	TRBJ1-4	CASSLGQDKNEKLFF	TGTGCCAGCAGCCTAGGACAGGATAAGAATGAAAAACTGTTTTTT